The rows below give T cell receptor beta chains drawn from one sample of a study of cytomegalovirus exposure and HLA in healthy donors. TCRdb keeps only in-frame clones here, not all; method: immunoSEQ multiplex PCR. Here the sample spans 150,000 or so clones, 76% being singletons. Material: PBMCs. All receptors derive from a male donor in good health and CMV-seronegative. CDR3s include the opening cysteine and the closing phenylalanine or tryptophan. Each record gives: clone size, J gene, D gene, V gene, CDR3 DNA, CDR3 protein. A D gene is named only where the DNA matches it firmly. A clone size is listed for some rows: how often the clone was seen (once, few, many), or a class if it is expanded.

>NA|TRBJ2-3|NA|TRBV2
TGTGCCAGCGGAGGCCGGGATACGCAGTATTTT
CASGGRDTQYF
>NA|TRBJ1-6|NA|TRBV6-6
TGTGCCAGCAGCCGAGAGGATTCACCCCTCCACTTT
CASSREDSPLHF
>NA|TRBJ1-6|TRBD1|TRBV9
TGTGCCAGCAGCCCGGGACAGGGTGGTACCCTCCACTTT
CASSPGQGGTLHF
>NA|TRBJ1-2|NA|TRBV11-1
TGTGCCAGCAGCCCCGGACAGACCTATGGCTACACCTTC
CASSPGQTYGYTF
>NA|TRBJ2-7|TRBD2|TRBV28
TGTGCCAGCAGTGGGGAGGGAGGCCGGGGGGTTTACGAGCAGTACTTC
CASSGEGGRGVYEQYF
>once|TRBJ2-1|NA|TRBV6-5
TGTGCCACCGCCCCCCCGGGGAGCAATGAGCAGTTCTTC
CATAPPGSNEQFF
>NA|TRBJ1-5|NA|TRBV5-6
TGTGCCAGCAGCTTGCGGCAGGGTTATCAGCCCCAGCATTTT
CASSLRQGYQPQHF
>NA|TRBJ2-2|NA|TRBV5-1
TGCGCCAGCAGCTTGGGAGGGAACACCGGGGAGCTGTTTTTT
CASSLGGNTGELFF
>NA|TRBJ2-7|NA|TRBV2
TGTGCCAGAAGTACAGGAGAGACCTACGAGCAGTACTTC
CARSTGETYEQYF
>NA|TRBJ2-5|NA|TRBV5-1
TGCGCCAGCAGCTTGGTGGCAGGGACACGACAAGAGACCCAGTACTTC
CASSLVAGTRQETQYF
>NA|TRBJ1-1|NA|TRBV6-4
TGTGCCAGCAGTGACTTACCGGGTTATCAAGCTTTCTTT
CASSDLPGYQAFF
>few|TRBJ2-1|TRBD1|TRBV5-4
TGTGCCAGCAGCTCAGGGGGCACCGGCAACAATGAGCAGTTCTTC
CASSSGGTGNNEQFF
>NA|TRBJ2-7|NA|TRBV7-9
TGTGCCAGCAGCTTAGACAGGGAGTTCCACTACGAGCAGTACTTC
CASSLDREFHYEQYF
>once|TRBJ2-3|NA|TRBV27
TGTGCCAGCCAACTAACAGGAGTCACAGATACGCAGTATTTT
CASQLTGVTDTQYF
>NA|TRBJ1-1|NA|TRBV28
TGTGCCAGCAGTGCTGGAGCCTCGAACACTGAAGCTTTCTTT
CASSAGASNTEAFF
>NA|TRBJ2-2|TRBD2|TRBV5-1
TGCGCCAGCGCTCGGGGGGATGGGATTAACACCGGGGAGCTGTTTTTT
CASARGDGINTGELFF
>NA|TRBJ2-3|TRBD1|TRBV10-3
TGTGCCACTAGGGGGACAGGCACAGATACGCAGTATTTT
CATRGTGTDTQYF
>NA|TRBJ1-1|TRBD1|TRBV6-5
TGTGCCAGCAGTAACCAGGGGGCTAACACTGAAGCTTTCTTT
CASSNQGANTEAFF
>NA|TRBJ1-6|NA|TRBV27
TGTGCCAGCAGTACTAGGGCGTCCGCCTATAATTCACCCCTCCACTTT
CASSTRASAYNSPLHF
>NA|TRBJ1-2|NA|TRBV30
TGTGCCTGGAGTGCCTCCCTTGGCGGCTACACCTTC
CAWSASLGGYTF
>NA|TRBJ2-3|TRBD2|TRBV6-4
TGTGCCAGCAGCCTTAGCGGGGGGGCCGCAGATACGCAGTATTTT
CASSLSGGAADTQYF
>NA|TRBJ2-1|TRBD2|TRBV19
TGTGCCAGTAGTACATTAGCGGGAGGGACCCACAATGAGCAGTTCTTC
CASSTLAGGTHNEQFF
>NA|TRBJ1-3|TRBD1|TRBV5-1
TGCGCCAGCAGCTCCGGGGACAGGTCGTTCTTAGGAAACACCATATATTTT
CASSSGDRSFLGNTIYF
>once|TRBJ2-2|NA|TRBV29-1
TGCAGCGTTGAAGATCTAGGGGAGAACACCGGGGAGCTGTTTTTT
CSVEDLGENTGELFF
>NA|TRBJ1-1|NA|TRBV6-4
TGTGCCGGAAAGGCAGGGGAAGACACTGAAGCTTTCTTT
CAGKAGEDTEAFF
>NA|TRBJ2-3|TRBD2|TRBV11-2
TGTGCCAGCAGCTTAAGTGGAGGGAGCGGGGGTGCTAGCACAGATACGCAGTATTTT
CASSLSGGSGGASTDTQYF